Below are 30 T cell receptor beta chains sequenced from a single sample in a study of cytomegalovirus exposure and HLA in healthy donors. Some clones are missing from TCRdb's copy, which holds only in-frame ones; the method was immunoSEQ multiplex PCR. The data hold fewer than 85,000 clones, with 94% observed a single time. Material for sequencing was PBMCs. The origin of the receptors is a woman between 18 and 29 years old in good health and CMV-seronegative.

V gene TRBV11-2 combines with J gene TRBJ2-7; 9 nucleotides match TRBD2. The CDR3 is made up of 16 amino acids. J gave up 4 bases and V 1 base, and 8 bases lay outside the gene matches. Germline V CDR1 and CDR2: SGHAT, FQNNGV. CDR3 region: CASSLVGLAGRYEQYF. CDR3 nucleotide sequence: TGTGCCAGCAGCTTAGTTGGGCTAGCGGGGAGATACGAGCAGTACTTC.

The rearrangement joins TRBV4-3 to TRBJ2-7, with D possibly matching TRBD1 (6 bases). V dropped 2 bases and J dropped 3 bases, with 14 bases sitting between them. Germline-derived CDR1 and CDR2 are LGHNA and YSLEER. There are 15 residues in the CDR3. The CDR3 is CASSQQGPGDYEQYF. For the CDR3, the DNA is TGCGCCAGCAGCCAACAGGGTCCAGGGGACTACGAGCAGTACTTC.

V and J are TRBV7-9 and TRBJ1-1, with 8 bases matching TRBD1. Trimming took 5 bases from V and 4 from J; bases not matched to a gene: 3. The CDR3 runs to 13 residues. Germline loops: CDR1 SEHNR, CDR2 FQNEAQ (reference sequence). CDR3 amino acids: CASSQGAITEAFF. The CDR3, as DNA: TGTGCCAGCAGCCAGGGGGCAATCACTGAAGCTTTCTTT.

This clone has a single count. CDR3 in amino acids: CASSLLGTAKETQYF. The CDR3, as DNA: TGTGCCAGCAGTTTACTAGGGACAGCAAAAGAGACCCAGTACTTC. The V call is TRBV27, the J call TRBJ2-5, with 7 bases that match TRBD1. V shed 2 bases, J shed 3 bases, and the junction held 6 bases outside the gene matches. The CDR3 has 15 amino acids. CDR1 is MNHEY and CDR2 is SMNVEV in the germline V gene (reference sequence).

This clone was recorded once. The CDR3: CASSLGQGGSGANVLTF. In nucleotides, the CDR3 is TGCGCCAGCAGCTTGGGACAGGGAGGCTCTGGGGCCAACGTCCTGACTTTC. The chain couples TRBV5-1 to TRBJ2-6; D possibly corresponds to TRBD1 (7 bases). Germline CDR1 and CDR2: SGHRS and YFSETQ. This CDR3 comprises 17 residues. V was trimmed by 0 bases and J by 0 bases, leaving 10 bases between them.

The chain combines TRBV5-1 with TRBJ2-1; 9 bases line up with TRBD2. V trimming: 6 bases; J trimming: 5 bases; junction bases outside the gene matches: 6. Germline-derived CDR1 and CDR2 are SGHRS and YFSETQ. CDR3 size: 14 residues. CDR3 region: CASTRTSANNEQFF. The CDR3 bases are TGCGCCAGCACCAGGACTAGCGCCAACAATGAGCAGTTCTTC.

The rearrangement links TRBV7-2 to TRBJ2-2; D is perhaps TRBD1 (5 bases). Trimming took off 6 bases at V and 4 bases at J, with 12 bases between the two ends. In germline, CDR1 is SGHTA, CDR2 FQGNSA. The CDR3 has 14 residues. CDR3 sequence reads: CASSSGLGTGELFF. The CDR3 bases are TGTGCCAGCAGTTCAGGGTTGGGCACCGGGGAGCTGTTTTTT.

The V gene is TRBV30, the J gene TRBJ2-5, with TRBD1 identical over 7 bases. CDR3 length: 15 amino acids. The germline CDR1 and CDR2 sequences are GTSNPN and SVGIG (reference sequence). J lost 2 bases, V lost 3 bases, and 9 bases had no gene match. The DNA of the CDR3 is TGTGCCTGGAGAATGGGACAGTGGGTTCAAGAGACCCAGTACTTC. Amino acid sequence: CAWRMGQWVQETQYF.

The chain employs TRBV4-3 and TRBJ2-7, with D possibly being TRBD1 (5 bases). The CDR3 runs 13 residues. V was shortened by 0 bases and J by 3 bases, with 6 bases between the two germline ends. Germline V gene sequence: CDR1 LGHNA, CDR2 YSLEER. CDR3 residues: CASSQDDSYEQYF. In nucleotides, the CDR3 is TGCGCCAGCAGCCAAGACGACAGCTACGAGCAGTACTTC.

The chain employs TRBV6-6 and TRBJ1-1, with 7 bases identical to TRBD1. Germline CDR1 is MNHNY and CDR2 is SVGAGI (reference sequence). CDR3 size: 15 residues. V dropped 5 bases and J dropped 6; count of bases not matched to a gene: 12. The CDR3 sequence: CASSHGGRQGPEAFF. For the CDR3, the DNA is TGTGCCAGCAGTCATGGGGGTAGACAGGGCCCTGAAGCTTTCTTT.

About this clone: Additional DNA sequences in this sample encode the identical CDR3. The genes are TRBV28 and TRBJ1-2; D is unclear. CDR3 length: 11 residues. Germline V gene lookup returns CDR1 MDHEN and CDR2 SYDVKM. V was shortened by 6 bases and J by 2 bases, with 4 bases between the two germline ends. Written as DNA, the CDR3 is TGTGCCAGCAGCCAAAACTATGGCTACACCTTC. Residues: CASSQNYGYTF.

CDR3 coding DNA: TGCGCCAGCAGCCCGGGACAGGGGTATAACTATGGCTACACCTTC. It yields the protein CASSPGQGYNYGYTF. The gene calls are TRBV4-1 and TRBJ1-2, with 10 bases identical to TRBD1. V lost 4 bases to trimming and J lost 1 base; unmatched junction nucleotides: 3. The CDR3 extends over 15 amino acids. Germline V gene sequence: CDR1 MGHRA, CDR2 YSYEKL.

The CDR3 region has the DNA TGTGCCAGCTCCCGGACGACAGGGATTAATGAAAAACTGTTTTTT. Translating it yields CASSRTTGINEKLFF. The chain recombines TRBV18 with TRBJ1-4, with TRBD1 matching over 7 bases. The V and J ends lost 6 bases and 4 bases, in that order; junction bases with no gene match: 8. The CDR3 contains 15 residues. Germline V gene data show CDR1 as KGHSH and CDR2 as LQKENI.

The V gene is TRBV19, the J gene TRBJ1-1, with D perhaps TRBD1 (5 bases). V shed 3 bases and J shed 5 bases, with 16 bases lying between them. The germline V gene has CDR1 LNHDA and CDR2 SQIVND (reference sequence). CDR3 length equals 15 residues. The CDR3 bases are TGTGCCAGTAGTATCATAGGGGCCGGCGGAACTGAAGCTTTCTTT. Translated, it gives CASSIIGAGGTEAFF.

This chain uses TRBV6-5 with TRBJ2-3; D is perhaps TRBD1 (6 bases). Germline values: CDR1 MNHEY, CDR2 SVGAGI. The CDR3 length is 14 residues. V was pared by 3 bases and J by 1 base, with 8 bases between. The CDR3 bases are TGTGCCAGCAGTTATCGACAGGGCACAGATACGCAGTATTTT. This sequence encodes CASSYRQGTDTQYF.

This chain connects TRBV27 to TRBJ1-1, with 7 bases matching TRBD1. The CDR3 contains 14 residues. Germline values: CDR1 MNHEY, CDR2 SMNVEV (reference sequence). V lost 8 bases to trimming and J lost 1 base; unmatched junction nucleotides: 7. The DNA for the CDR3 is TGTGCCAGCGCAAGGGACAGAGCGAACACTGAAGCTTTCTTT. Translation: CASARDRANTEAFF.

The rearrangement uses TRBV28 and TRBJ1-2; a weak D match, TRBD1 (5 bases). CDR3 size: 14 residues. The germline gives CDR1 MDHEN, CDR2 SYDVKM. V gave up 2 bases and J gave up 2 bases, with 9 bases separating them. The CDR3 reads CASSLTAGNYGYTF. The CDR3 DNA follows: TGTGCCAGCAGTTTAACCGCAGGGAACTATGGCTACACCTTC.

The chain employs TRBV10-3 and TRBJ1-1, with a tentative D call TRBD1 (6 bases). The CDR3 sequence is 12 residues long. From germline, CDR1 is ENHRY and CDR2 SYGVKD. V gave up 11 bases and J gave up 1 base, with 11 bases separating them. As DNA, the CDR3 is TGTGCCGCCCAACAGGGGAACACTGAAGCTTTCTTT. Translation gives CAAQQGNTEAFF.

The chain employs TRBV9 and TRBJ1-2; perhaps TRBD1 as D (5 bases). The CDR3 runs 17 residues. V was clipped by 1 base and J by 0 bases, with 16 bases between them. Germline V gene lookup returns CDR1 SGDLS and CDR2 YYNGEE. In nucleotides, the CDR3 is TGTGCCAGCAGCGTAAGCGGGGCCTCTCTAGCTAACTATGGCTACACCTTC. The encoded protein is CASSVSGASLANYGYTF.

This clone was recorded a few times. This chain links TRBV6-6 with TRBJ2-7, with 10 positions matching TRBD2. This CDR3 has 16 residues. Germline V lookup: CDR1 MNHNY, CDR2 SVGAGI (reference sequence). V shed 5 bases and J 7 bases; nucleotides not matched to a gene: 14. DNA for the CDR3: TGTGCCAGCAGTCGTCAGAGCGGGGGGGCAACGGGTGAGCAGTACTTC. Amino acid sequence: CASSRQSGGATGEQYF.

The rearrangement uses TRBV6-6 and TRBJ2-3, with D possibly being TRBD2 (6 bases). The CDR3 runs to 14 residues. V was pared by 2 bases and J by 5 bases, with 11 bases between. Germline lookup yields CDR1 MNHNY and CDR2 SVGAGI (reference sequence). CDR3 DNA: TGTGCCAGCAGTTACAACCAGGGAGGAGATACGCAGTATTTT. It specifies CASSYNQGGDTQYF.

V is TRBV5-4 and J is TRBJ2-1, with TRBD1 as a possible D gene (6 bases). The germline V gene encodes CDR1 SGHNT and CDR2 YYREEE (reference sequence). The CDR3 is made up of 16 amino acids. V lost 0 bases, J lost 1 base, and 11 bases lay in between. The CDR3 sequence: CASSLEGDISYNEQFF. CDR3 coding DNA: TGTGCCAGCAGCTTGGAGGGGGATATTTCCTACAATGAGCAGTTCTTC.

The chain employs TRBV4-3 and TRBJ2-1; the D gene is possibly TRBD2 (7 bases). The CDR3 length is 13 residues. Deletions cut 0 bases from V and 9 bases from J, with 9 bases between. CDR1 and CDR2 (germline): LGHNA, YSLEER. The CDR3 loop is CASSQERGGEQFF. The DNA of the CDR3 is TGCGCCAGCAGCCAAGAGAGGGGGGGTGAGCAGTTCTTC.

The chain is built from TRBV19 and TRBJ2-7, with D possibly matching TRBD2 (5 bases). There are 14 residues in the CDR3. Per germline, CDR1 LNHDA and CDR2 SQIVND (reference sequence). V was shortened by 3 bases and J by 1 base, with 10 bases between the two germline ends. The CDR3 coding sequence is TGTGCCAGTAGTATCTCCAGGACTTCCTACGAGCAGTACTTC. It translates to CASSISRTSYEQYF.

V gene TRBV10-1 combines with J gene TRBJ1-4; TRBD1 aligns across 10 bases. The CDR3 has 18 residues. Germline loops: CDR1 WNHNN, CDR2 SYGVQD (reference sequence). V lost 7 bases to trimming and J lost 0 bases; unmatched junction nucleotides: 11. The chain's CDR3 is CASTSGGDRGPTNEKLFF. CDR3 coding DNA: TGCGCCAGCACCTCCGGCGGGGACAGGGGTCCAACTAATGAAAAACTGTTTTTT.

The chain employs TRBV7-2 and TRBJ1-3, with 7 bases fitting TRBD1. With V trimmed by 6 bases and J by 0 bases, 5 bases remained unmatched. This CDR3 has 15 amino acids. The germline V gene has CDR1 SGHTA and CDR2 FQGNSA. The CDR3: CASRPDRRSGNTIYF. CDR3 bases: TGTGCCAGCAGGCCGGACAGGCGCTCTGGAAACACCATATATTTT.

This chain links TRBV7-2 with TRBJ1-4; 7 bases align to TRBD1. The germline V gene has CDR1 SGHTA and CDR2 FQGNSA. This CDR3 region has 16 residues. Unmatched junction bases numbered 4, after V lost 1 base and J lost 2 bases. The CDR3: CASSLVAGGTNEKLFF. As DNA, the CDR3 is TGTGCCAGCAGCTTAGTAGCAGGGGGGACTAATGAAAAACTGTTTTTT.

This chain joins TRBV27 and TRBJ1-4; 7 nucleotides agree with TRBD1. Germline V gene data show CDR1 as MNHEY and CDR2 as SMNVEV (reference sequence). The CDR3 extends over 14 amino acids. V dropped 3 bases and J dropped 5; count of bases not matched to a gene: 3. In DNA form, the CDR3 reads TGTGCCAGCAGTTTTTTACAGGGGAATGAAAAACTGTTTTTT. It is translated as CASSFLQGNEKLFF.

This clone was counted a few times. The CDR3 loop reads CAISELAGGFGFSPGNTIYF. CDR3 bases: TGTGCCATCAGTGAATTAGCAGGGGGTTTCGGCTTTAGTCCTGGAAACACCATATATTTT. The chain carries TRBV10-3 and TRBJ1-3, with TRBD1 matching over 7 bases. The CDR3 totals 20 residues. Looked up from germline, CDR1 is ENHRY and CDR2 is SYGVKD. With V trimmed by 3 bases and J by 2 bases, 19 bases remained unmatched.

The chain combines TRBV10-1 with TRBJ1-5, with TRBD1 matching over 9 bases. The junction had 9 bases not matched to a gene; V was cut back by 6 bases and J by 3 bases. The CDR3 contains 16 residues. The germline CDR1 and CDR2 sequences are WNHNN and SYGVQD (reference sequence). CDR3 in amino acids: CASSSQGARYNQPQHF. The DNA of the CDR3 is TGCGCCAGCAGCTCACAGGGGGCGAGGTACAATCAGCCCCAGCATTTT.